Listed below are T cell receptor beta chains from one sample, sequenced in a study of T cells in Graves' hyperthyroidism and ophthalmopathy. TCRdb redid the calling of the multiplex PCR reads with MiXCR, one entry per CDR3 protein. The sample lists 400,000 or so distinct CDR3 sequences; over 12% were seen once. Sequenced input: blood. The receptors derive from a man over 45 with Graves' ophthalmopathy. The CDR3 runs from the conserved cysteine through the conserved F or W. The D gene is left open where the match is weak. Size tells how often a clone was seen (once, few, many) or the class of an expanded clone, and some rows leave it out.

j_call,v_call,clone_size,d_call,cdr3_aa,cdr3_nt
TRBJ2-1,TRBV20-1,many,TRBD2,CSAEGGLAGYNEQFF,TGCAGTGCTGAGGGCGGACTAGCGGGCTACAATGAGCAGTTCTTC
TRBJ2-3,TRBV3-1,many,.,CASSLRGGTQYF,TGTGCCAGCAGCCTGCGAGGAGGTACGCAGTATTTT
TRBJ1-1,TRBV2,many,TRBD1,CASSDRQGATEAFF,TGTGCCAGCAGTGATCGACAGGGGGCAACTGAAGCTTTCTTT
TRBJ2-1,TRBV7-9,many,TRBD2,CASRLLADEQFF,TGTGCCAGCAGACTACTAGCGGATGAGCAGTTCTTC
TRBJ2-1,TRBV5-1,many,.,CASSLEPQIYNEQFF,TGCGCCAGCAGCTTGGAACCCCAGATCTACAATGAGCAGTTCTTC
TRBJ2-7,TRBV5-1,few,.,CASSVGSINEQYF,TGCGCCAGCAGCGTCGGGAGCATAAACGAGCAGTACTTC
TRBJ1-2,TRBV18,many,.,CASSPPNRRDYGYTF,TGTGCCAGCTCACCACCCAATCGCAGGGACTATGGCTACACCTTC
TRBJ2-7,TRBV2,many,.,CASSAPTYPYEQYF,TGTGCCAGCAGTGCCCCCACCTATCCCTACGAGCAGTACTTC
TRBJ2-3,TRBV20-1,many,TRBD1,CSARPTAVTGFTDTQYF,TGCAGTGCTAGACCAACCGCCGTGACAGGGTTCACAGATACGCAGTATTTT
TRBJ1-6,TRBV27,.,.,CASTGVGSYNSPLHF,TGTGCCAGCACCGGGGTCGGCTCCTATAATTCACCCCTCCACTTT
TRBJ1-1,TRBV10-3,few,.,CAIMGAVGTEAFF,TGTGCCATCATGGGGGCGGTGGGCACTGAAGCTTTCTTT
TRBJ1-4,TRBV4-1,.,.,CASSQPFGLGEKLFF,TGCGCCAGCAGCCAACCCTTTGGACTGGGGGAAAAACTGTTTTTT
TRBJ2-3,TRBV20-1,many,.,CSARPSETTADTQYF,TGCAGTGCTAGACCTAGCGAAACTACTGCAGATACGCAGTATTTT
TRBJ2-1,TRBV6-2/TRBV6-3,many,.,CASSRPGQQFF,TGTGCCAGCAGCAGGCCGGGCCAGCAGTTCTTC
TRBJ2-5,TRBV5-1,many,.,CASSFRDIEETQYF,TGCGCCAGCAGCTTCCGGGACATTGAAGAGACCCAGTACTTC
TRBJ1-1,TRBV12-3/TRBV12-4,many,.,CASSPDRSKAEAFF,TGTGCCAGCAGCCCCGACAGGTCGAAAGCTGAAGCTTTCTTT
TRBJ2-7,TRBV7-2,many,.,CASSEVGGGEQYF,TGTGCCAGCAGCGAGGTAGGGGGAGGCGAGCAGTACTTC
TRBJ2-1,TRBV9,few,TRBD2,CASSESPGRRLDEQFF,TGTGCCAGCAGTGAATCCCCCGGGAGGCGGCTAGATGAGCAGTTCTTC
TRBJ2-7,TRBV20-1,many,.,CSARDPGISAIWQYF,TGCAGTGCTAGAGATCCGGGGATATCGGCAATTTGGCAGTACTTC
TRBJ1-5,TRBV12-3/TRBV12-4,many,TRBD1,CASSGTGGLRPQHF,TGTGCCAGCAGTGGTACAGGGGGGCTTCGTCCCCAGCATTTT
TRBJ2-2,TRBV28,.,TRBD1,CASSFPTGVFTGELFF,TGTGCCAGCAGTTTCCCGACAGGGGTATTCACCGGGGAGCTGTTTTTT
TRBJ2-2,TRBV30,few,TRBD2,CALELAGGIWAGELFF,TGTGCCTTAGAACTAGCGGGAGGTATTTGGGCCGGGGAGCTGTTTTTT
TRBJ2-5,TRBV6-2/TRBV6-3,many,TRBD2,CASSTPRLAGRETQYF,TGTGCCAGCAGTACCCCAAGACTAGCGGGAAGGGAGACCCAGTACTTC
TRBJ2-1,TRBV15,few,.,CATSGTRGGFANEQFF,TGTGCCACCAGCGGTACCAGGGGGGGATTCGCTAATGAGCAGTTCTTC
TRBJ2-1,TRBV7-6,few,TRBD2,CASSHPGLAGGNEQFF,TGTGCCAGCAGCCACCCGGGACTAGCGGGGGGCAATGAGCAGTTCTTC
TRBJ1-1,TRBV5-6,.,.,CASSSTGPLPEAFF,TGTGCCAGCAGCTCTACAGGTCCCCTCCCTGAAGCTTTCTTT
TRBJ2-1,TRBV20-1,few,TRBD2,CSAPLAGSLSYNEQFF,TGCAGTGCACCATTAGCGGGATCGCTGTCCTACAATGAGCAGTTCTTC
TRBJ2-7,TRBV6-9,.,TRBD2,CASSYELSGSTREQYF,TGTGCCAGCAGTTACGAACTTAGCGGGAGCACGCGCGAGCAGTACTTC
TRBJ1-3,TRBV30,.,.,CGGDAGNTIYF,TGTGGTGGGGATGCCGGAAACACCATATATTTT
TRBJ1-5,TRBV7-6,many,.,CASSQGPTQPQHF,TGTGCCAGCAGTCAAGGTCCGACTCAGCCCCAGCATTTT
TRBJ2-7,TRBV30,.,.,CAWSGRGGDHEQYF,TGTGCCTGGAGTGGCAGGGGAGGGGACCACGAGCAGTACTTC
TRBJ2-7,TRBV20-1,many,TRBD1,CSADRGVIDEQYF,TGCAGCGCTGACAGGGGGGTCATCGACGAGCAGTACTTC
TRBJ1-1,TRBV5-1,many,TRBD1,CASSWRTGAEAFF,TGCGCCAGCAGCTGGCGGACAGGGGCTGAAGCTTTCTTT
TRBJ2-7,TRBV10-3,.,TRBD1,CAIRSGRQGAYEQYF,TGTGCCATACGCTCGGGGAGACAGGGGGCCTACGAGCAGTACTTC
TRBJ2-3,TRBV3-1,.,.,CASSQSRGGGRADTQYF,TGTGCCAGCAGCCAATCGAGGGGGGGAGGGAGAGCAGATACGCAGTATTTT
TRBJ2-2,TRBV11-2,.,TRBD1,CASSPQDRDTGELFF,TGTGCCAGCAGCCCTCAGGACAGGGATACCGGGGAGCTGTTTTTT
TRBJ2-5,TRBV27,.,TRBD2,CASSLMGLATSLPYF,TGTGCCAGCAGTTTAATGGGACTAGCGACCTCCCTCCCGTACTTC
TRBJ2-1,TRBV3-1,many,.,CASSQGVYNEQFF,TGTGCCAGCAGCCAGGGGGTCTACAATGAGCAGTTCTTC
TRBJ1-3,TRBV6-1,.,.,CASSYSTGRGNTIYF,TGTGCCAGCAGTTACTCAACAGGGAGAGGAAACACCATATATTTT
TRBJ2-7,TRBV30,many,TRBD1,CACDTGVNEQYF,TGTGCCTGCGACACAGGGGTCAACGAGCAGTACTTC
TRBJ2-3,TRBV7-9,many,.,CASSLEGGADTQYF,TGTGCCAGCAGTTTGGAGGGGGGCGCAGATACGCAGTATTTT
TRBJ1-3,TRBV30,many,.,CAWSMGNTIYF,TGTGCCTGGAGTATGGGAAACACCATATATTTT
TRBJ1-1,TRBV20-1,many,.,CSARSSSANTEAFF,TGCAGTGCCAGAAGCTCGTCGGCGAACACTGAAGCTTTCTTT
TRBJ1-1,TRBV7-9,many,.,CASSLGPPLGAFF,TGTGCCAGCAGCTTAGGGCCCCCCCTCGGAGCTTTCTTT
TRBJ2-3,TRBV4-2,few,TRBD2,CASSQGSSGRAISTDTQYF,TGTGCCAGCAGCCAAGGGTCTAGCGGGAGGGCCATTAGCACAGATACGCAGTATTTT
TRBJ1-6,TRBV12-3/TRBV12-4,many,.,CASSLKWRNSPLHF,TGTGCCAGCAGTTTGAAATGGCGTAATTCACCCCTCCACTTT
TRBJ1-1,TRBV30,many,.,CAWSPKTKQGTEAFF,TGTGCCTGGAGTCCGAAAACCAAACAAGGGACTGAAGCTTTCTTT
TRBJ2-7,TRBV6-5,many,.,CASSYIKEGYEQYF,TGTGCCAGCAGTTACATCAAGGAAGGGTACGAGCAGTACTTC